This TCR beta chain stems from a study of identical twins. Findings and limits, study-wide: Cord blood beta clonotypes present at high abundance carried fewer insertions; no such pattern appeared in memory repertoires. Zero-insertion findings could be partly confounded by invariant cells (MAIT and iNKT cells).

A universal primer site was created by template switching, with the cDNA bearing unique molecular identifiers. One entry per CDR3 protein, called by TCRdb with MiXCR from the 5' RACE reads. Among roughly 260,000 distinct CDR3 sequences listed, 6% to 8.5% were seen once. This clonotype has just a few counts. The antigen is undetermined. The ends lost 7 bases at V and 8 bases at J; junction bases unmatched: 7. Germline V gene data show CDR1 as LNHNV and CDR2 as YYDKDF (reference sequence). The CDR3 is 13 residues long. The sample was also linked to a second study, of yellow fever vaccine responses in identical twins. Turning to that study: Twins' vaccine T cell responses were reported to seem partly convergent and partly personalized.

The chain is built from TRBV15 and TRBJ2-1; 8 nucleotides match TRBD2. Sequences were obtained from CD8+ T cells sorted from blood. This TCR derives from a young woman in good health. Here the CDR3 reads CATIAGGFDEQFF. The DNA of the CDR3 is TGTGCCACCATTGCGGGAGGCTTCGATGAGCAGTTCTTC.